The 2 T cell receptor beta chains listed next were all sequenced from one sample in a study of blood T cell repertoires in COVID-19. This table comes from immunoSEQ multiplex PCR, and its TCRdb copy is limited to in-frame clones, with some not included. The table shows about 250,000 clones, with 70% to 90% occurring only once. Input material: peripheral blood. The receptors were sampled from a man younger than 35 with active or convalescent COVID-19.

The chain recombines TRBV6-5 with TRBJ2-3, with D perhaps matching TRBD2 (5 bases). Trimming removed 4 bases at V and 5 bases at J, with 7 bases between. The CDR3 spans 12 residues. Per the germline V gene, CDR1 is MNHEY and CDR2 is SVGAGI. Here the CDR3 DNA reads TGTGCCAGCAGTTCACGGGGAGATACGCAGTATTTT. Its protein is CASSSRGDTQYF.

The chain combines TRBV18 with TRBJ1-1; 8 nucleotides agree with TRBD1. Trimming cost V 3 bases and J 4 bases; bases outside gene matches: 7. Germline CDR1 is KGHSH and CDR2 is LQKENI. The length of the CDR3 is 15 residues. The CDR3 DNA follows: TGTGCCAGCTCACCCCAGGGGGCGGGTCTCACTGAAGCTTTCTTT. This encodes CASSPQGAGLTEAFF.